Below are 17 T cell receptor beta chains sequenced from a single sample in a study of OX40 agonist ivuxolimab in advanced cancers. Libraries came from the immunoSEQ multiplex PCR assay. The clones in this table, taken by TCRdb from immuneACCESS, are in-frame only. Not every clone is retained; where verified, under half of the shortfall comes from an unresolved V gene, and the cause of the rest is unknown. The sample includes about 83,000 clones, with around four fifths observed a single time. The leading ten clones occupy roughly 1.7% of the sample. The sequencing used CD4+ or CD8+ T cells sorted from blood, collected in a trial of the OX40 agonist ivuxolimab. Receptors were obtained from an adult with an advanced solid tumor such as melanoma, head and neck, liver or kidney cancer.

This clone was picked up one time. V usage is TRBV4-1 and J usage is TRBJ2-3; D unresolved. CDR3 length equals 16 residues. Trimming pared 4 bases from V and 0 bases from J, leaving 14 bases between. Germline lookup yields CDR1 MGHRA and CDR2 YSYEKL. Here the CDR3 DNA reads TGCGCCAGCAGCCTCATTGGATACTCTAGCACAGATACGCAGTATTTT. Translated: CASSLIGYSSTDTQYF.

In DNA, the CDR3 is TGCGCCAGCAGCCAAGGCGGGACAGCGAGAGAGACCCAGTACTTC. It encodes CASSQGGTARETQYF. V usage is TRBV4-1 and J usage is TRBJ2-5, with a possible D match to TRBD1 (7 bases). The CDR3 totals 15 residues. Trimming cost V 1 base and J 4 bases, with 13 bases left between them. In germline, CDR1 is MGHRA, CDR2 YSYEKL.

This clone was seen only a few times. The rearrangement links TRBV27 to TRBJ2-5; perhaps TRBD1 as D (6 bases). Trimming removed 4 bases at V and 0 bases at J, with 12 bases between. CDR3 size: 15 residues. CDR1 is MNHEY and CDR2 is SMNVEV in the germline V gene (reference sequence). CDR3 nucleotide sequence: TGTGCCAGCAGTTGGACTCGGGACAACCAAGAGACCCAGTACTTC. Amino acids: CASSWTRDNQETQYF.

The table lists this clone with a few counts. The chain joins TRBV6-1 to TRBJ2-5; unclear D gene. Germline-derived CDR1 and CDR2 are MNHNS and SASEGT. V was shortened by 10 bases and J by 5 bases, with 5 bases between the two germline ends. The CDR3 loop spans 9 amino acids. The CDR3 protein is CATAETQYF. In DNA form, the CDR3 reads TGTGCCACGGCGGAGACCCAGTACTTC.

The chain carries TRBV7-2 and TRBJ1-2; 7 nucleotides line up with TRBD1. V was pared by 4 bases and J by 2 bases, with 7 bases of the junction left unmatched. The CDR3 spans 15 residues. Germline assignment: CDR1 SGHTA and CDR2 FQGNSA. CDR3 residues: CASSSRQGINYGYTF. CDR3 DNA sequence: TGTGCCAGCAGCTCTAGACAGGGTATCAACTATGGCTACACCTTC.

This clone turned up a few times. Here the CDR3 reads CSGGQGTEQYF. The CDR3, as DNA: TGCAGCGGAGGACAGGGTACCGAGCAGTACTTC. The chain combines TRBV29-1 with TRBJ2-7, with 8 bases fitting TRBD1. Germline V lookup: CDR1 SQVTM, CDR2 ANQGSEA. The CDR3 consists of 11 residues. After removal of 7 bases from V and 6 bases from J, the junction contained 5 bases not matched to a gene.

V gene TRBV12-2 combines with J gene TRBJ1-4. TRBV12-2 counts as a pseudogene. The CDR3 length is 15 residues. CDR3 loop: CASRPRIKRSEKLFF. The CDR3 DNA reads TGTGCAAGTCGCCCCCGGATTAAGAGGAGTGAAAAACTGTTTTTT.

The chain employs TRBV7-9 and TRBJ1-1; D possibly corresponds to TRBD1 (5 bases). With 4 bases removed from V and 4 bases from J, the gap between germline ends came to 10 bases. Germline CDR1 reads SEHNR; CDR2 reads FQNEAQ (reference sequence). This CDR3 region has 13 residues. The CDR3 bases are TGTGCCAGCAGCTGGGGGGACGGCACTGAAGCTTTCTTT. Residues: CASSWGDGTEAFF.

The chain recombines TRBV28 with TRBJ1-5, with 10 nucleotides matching TRBD1. CDR1 is MDHEN, CDR2 SYDVKM, per germline. Trimming cost V 8 bases and J 5 bases; bases outside gene matches: 15. The CDR3 spans 17 residues. This CDR3 is CASEGYGTGESDQPQHF. DNA for the CDR3: TGTGCCAGCGAGGGATACGGGACAGGGGAATCGGATCAGCCCCAGCATTTT.

V usage is TRBV6-6 and J usage is TRBJ1-3; 8 nucleotides match TRBD1. Germline assignment: CDR1 MNHNY and CDR2 SVGAGI (reference sequence). Losses at the gene ends were 5 bases for V and 4 bases for J; bases not matched to a gene: 7. The CDR3 is made up of 15 amino acids. CDR3 amino acids: CASSKTQGAGNTIYF. The CDR3 nucleotides are TGTGCCAGCAGTAAAACCCAGGGGGCAGGAAACACCATATATTTT.

This chain connects TRBV14 to TRBJ1-2, with TRBD1 matching over 8 bases. This CDR3 is 14 amino acids long. Trimming at V came to 1 base and at J to 7 bases, leaving 5 bases not matched to a gene. Germline lookup yields CDR1 SGHDN and CDR2 FVKESK. CDR3 region: CASSQVGRGLGYTF. The CDR3 coding sequence is TGTGCCAGCAGCCAAGTCGGCAGGGGGCTTGGCTACACCTTC.

The gene calls are TRBV7-3 and TRBJ2-3, with D perhaps matching TRBD1 or TRBD2 (6 bases each). Trimming took off 0 bases at V and 6 bases at J, with 16 bases between the two ends. CDR1 is SGHTA and CDR2 is FQGTGA in the germline V gene. The CDR3 covers 16 residues. The CDR3 is CASSLTGGGGEDTQYF. DNA for the CDR3: TGTGCCAGCAGCTTAACGGGGGGCGGTGGCGAGGATACGCAGTATTTT. The entire variable domain, with the rest obtained from reference TRBV7-3 and TRBJ2-3, is as follows: GAGVSQTPSNKVTEKGKYVELRCDPISGHTALYWYRQSLGQGPEFLIYFQGTGAADDSGLPNDRFFAVRPEGSVSTLKIQRTERGDSAVYLCASSLTGGGGEDTQYFGPGTRLTVL.

The rearrangement uses TRBV9 and TRBJ1-6, with D uncertain. Germline values: CDR1 SGDLS, CDR2 YYNGEE. V shed 3 bases and J shed 10 bases, with 17 bases lying between them. The CDR3 has 15 residues. In nucleotides, the CDR3 is TGTGCCAGCAGCGGTCCGGGTGGAGACGGATCACCCCTCCACTTT. Encoded protein: CASSGPGGDGSPLHF.

J is TRBJ1-2 and V is TRBV28, with D possibly TRBD1 on 6 matching bases. Germline values: CDR1 MDHEN, CDR2 SYDVKM. This CDR3 spans 15 amino acids. Deletions cut 3 bases from V and 4 bases from J, with 15 bases between. CDR3 sequence (DNA): TGTGCCAGCAGTTTCCCCCCGGGGGGCAGCTATGGCTACACCTTC. Protein sequence: CASSFPPGGSYGYTF.

The DNA of the CDR3 is TGCGCCAGCAGTTCGACGGCGCGGACAGGGGGTCACTATGGCTACACCTTC. The encoded protein is CASSSTARTGGHYGYTF. The J gene is TRBJ1-2, the V gene TRBV5-1, with 10 nucleotides matching TRBD1. The germline V gene encodes CDR1 SGHRS and CDR2 YFSETQ. The CDR3 contains 17 residues. Trimming at V came to 5 bases and at J to 3 bases, leaving 13 bases not matched to a gene.

CDR3 sequence: CASKRGEDEKLFF. CDR3 nucleotide sequence: TGTGCCAGTAAACGAGGAGAGGATGAAAAACTGTTTTTT. The chain joins TRBV19 to TRBJ1-4; D unclear. Germline V gene sequence: CDR1 LNHDA, CDR2 SQIVND (reference sequence). This CDR3 is built from 13 residues. With 7 bases removed from V and 6 bases from J, the gap between germline ends came to 12 bases.

CDR3 nucleotides: TGTGCCAGCAGCTTAAGTCCACTAGCGGCCAAAAACATTCAGTACTTC. Its translation: CASSLSPLAAKNIQYF. This rearrangement joins TRBV7-3 to TRBJ2-4, with 7 bases identical to TRBD2. Germline CDR1 and CDR2: SGHTA and FQGTGA. Germline trimming cut 1 base from V and 1 base from J; bases unmatched to any gene: 4. This CDR3 comprises 16 residues.